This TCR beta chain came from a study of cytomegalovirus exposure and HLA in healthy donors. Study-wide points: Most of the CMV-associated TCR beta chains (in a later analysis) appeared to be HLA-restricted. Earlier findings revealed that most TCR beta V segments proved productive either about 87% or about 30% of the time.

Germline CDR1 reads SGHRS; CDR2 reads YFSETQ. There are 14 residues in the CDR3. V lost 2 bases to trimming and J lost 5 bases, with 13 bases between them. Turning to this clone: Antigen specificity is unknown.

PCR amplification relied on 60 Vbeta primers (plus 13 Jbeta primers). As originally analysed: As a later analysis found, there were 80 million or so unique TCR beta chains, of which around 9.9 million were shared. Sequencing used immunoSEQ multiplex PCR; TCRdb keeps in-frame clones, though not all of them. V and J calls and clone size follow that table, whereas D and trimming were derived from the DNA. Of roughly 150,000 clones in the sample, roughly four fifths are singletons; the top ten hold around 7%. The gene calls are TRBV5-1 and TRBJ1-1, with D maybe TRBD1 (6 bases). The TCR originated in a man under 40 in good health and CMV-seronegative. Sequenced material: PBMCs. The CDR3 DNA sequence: TGCGCCAGCAGCTTCAGAGAGGGGGGGACTGAAGCTTTCTTT. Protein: CASSFREGGTEAFF.